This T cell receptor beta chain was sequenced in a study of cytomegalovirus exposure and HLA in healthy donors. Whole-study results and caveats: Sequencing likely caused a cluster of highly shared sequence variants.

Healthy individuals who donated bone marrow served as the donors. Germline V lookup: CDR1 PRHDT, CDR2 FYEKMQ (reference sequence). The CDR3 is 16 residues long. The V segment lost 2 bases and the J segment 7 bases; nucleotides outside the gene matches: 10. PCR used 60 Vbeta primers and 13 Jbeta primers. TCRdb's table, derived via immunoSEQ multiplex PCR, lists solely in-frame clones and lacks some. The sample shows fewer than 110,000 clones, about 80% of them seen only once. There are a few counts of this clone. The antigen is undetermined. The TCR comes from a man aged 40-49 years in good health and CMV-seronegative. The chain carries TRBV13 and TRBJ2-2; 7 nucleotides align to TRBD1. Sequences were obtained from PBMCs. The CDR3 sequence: CASSLIGGVDGGELFF. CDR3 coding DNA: TGTGCCAGCAGCTTAATAGGGGGCGTGGACGGCGGGGAGCTGTTTTTT.